This T cell receptor (beta chain) was retrieved from a study of response to subunit inactivated influenza vaccine. TCRdb reanalysed the RT-PCR reads using MiXCR and keeps one entry per CDR3 protein. The table has about 800,000 distinct CDR3 sequences, approximately 22% seen once. Specimen: PBMCs from blood, collected 4 to 6 days after vaccination. This sequence was found in a man in his fifties who received an inactivated influenza vaccine.

This CDR3 is CSVTSGSFYEQYF. The CDR3 region has the DNA TGCAGCGTGACTAGCGGGAGCTTCTACGAGCAGTACTTC. This chain links TRBV29-1 with TRBJ2-7; 12 bases are shared with TRBD2. Germline assignment: CDR1 SQVTM and CDR2 ANQGSEA. The V segment lost 6 bases and the J segment 3 bases; nucleotides outside the gene matches: 3. The CDR3 is made up of 13 amino acids.